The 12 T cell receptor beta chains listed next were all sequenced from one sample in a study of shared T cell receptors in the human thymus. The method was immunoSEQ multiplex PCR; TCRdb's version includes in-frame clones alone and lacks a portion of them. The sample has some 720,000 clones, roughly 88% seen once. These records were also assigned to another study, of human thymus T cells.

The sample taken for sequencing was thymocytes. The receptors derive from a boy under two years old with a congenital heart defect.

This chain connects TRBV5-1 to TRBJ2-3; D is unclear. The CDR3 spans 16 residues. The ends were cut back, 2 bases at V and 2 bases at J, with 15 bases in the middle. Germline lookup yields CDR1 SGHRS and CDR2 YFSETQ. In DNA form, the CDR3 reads TGCGCCAGCAGCTTACCCCAGTCCCTTCACACAGATACGCAGTATTTT. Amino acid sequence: CASSLPQSLHTDTQYF.

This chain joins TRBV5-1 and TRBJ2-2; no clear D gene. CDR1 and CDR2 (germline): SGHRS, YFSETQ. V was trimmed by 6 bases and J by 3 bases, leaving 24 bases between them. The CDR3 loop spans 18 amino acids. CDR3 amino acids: CASTGDPPAPSDTGELFF. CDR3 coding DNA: TGCGCCAGCACCGGAGATCCCCCCGCTCCGTCGGACACCGGGGAGCTGTTTTTT.

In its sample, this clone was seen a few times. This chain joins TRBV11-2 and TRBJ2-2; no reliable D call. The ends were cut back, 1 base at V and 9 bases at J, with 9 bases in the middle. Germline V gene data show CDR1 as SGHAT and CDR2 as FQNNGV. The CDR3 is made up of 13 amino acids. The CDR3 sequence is CASSLVLGWELFF. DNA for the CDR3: TGTGCCAGCAGCTTAGTACTGGGCTGGGAGCTGTTTTTT.

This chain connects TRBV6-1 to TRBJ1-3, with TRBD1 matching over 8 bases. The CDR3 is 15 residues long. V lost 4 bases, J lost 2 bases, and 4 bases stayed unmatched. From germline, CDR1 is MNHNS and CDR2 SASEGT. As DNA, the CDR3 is TGTGCCAGCAGTGGCAGGGGGCAGACTGGAAACACCATATATTTT. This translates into CASSGRGQTGNTIYF.

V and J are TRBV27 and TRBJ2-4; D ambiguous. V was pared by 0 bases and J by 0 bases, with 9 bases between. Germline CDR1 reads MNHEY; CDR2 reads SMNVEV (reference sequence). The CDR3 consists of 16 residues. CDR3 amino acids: CASSLSPTIAKNIQYF. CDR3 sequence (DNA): TGTGCCAGCAGTTTATCCCCTACCATAGCCAAAAACATTCAGTACTTC.

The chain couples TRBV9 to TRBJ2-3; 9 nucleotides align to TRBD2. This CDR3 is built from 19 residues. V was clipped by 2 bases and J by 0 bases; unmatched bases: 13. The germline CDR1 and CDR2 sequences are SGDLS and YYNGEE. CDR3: CASSVHKGPLAGSTDTQYF. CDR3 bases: TGTGCCAGCAGCGTCCACAAAGGACCACTAGCGGGCAGCACAGATACGCAGTATTTT.

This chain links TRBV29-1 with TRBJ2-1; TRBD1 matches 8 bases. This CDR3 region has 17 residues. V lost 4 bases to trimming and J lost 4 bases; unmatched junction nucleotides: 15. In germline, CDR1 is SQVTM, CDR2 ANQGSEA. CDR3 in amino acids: CSVVGVFRDRTYNEQFF. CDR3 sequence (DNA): TGCAGCGTTGTGGGAGTGTTCAGGGACAGGACTTACAATGAGCAGTTCTTC.

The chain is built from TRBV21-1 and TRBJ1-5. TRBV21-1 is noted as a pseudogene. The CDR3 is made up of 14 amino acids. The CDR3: CASSKREENQPQHF. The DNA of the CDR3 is TGTGCCAGCAGCAAAAGGGAGGAGAATCAGCCCCAGCATTTT.

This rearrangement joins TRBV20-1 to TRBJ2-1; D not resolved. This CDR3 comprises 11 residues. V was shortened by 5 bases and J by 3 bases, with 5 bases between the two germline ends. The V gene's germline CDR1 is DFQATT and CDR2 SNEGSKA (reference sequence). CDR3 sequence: CSAESYNEQFF. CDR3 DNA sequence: TGCAGTGCTGAGAGCTACAATGAGCAGTTCTTC.

CDR3 in DNA: TGTGCCAGCAGCTTAGGGGAGACTAGCGGGAGGGCCTCGGGTGAGCAGTTCTTC. Its protein product is CASSLGETSGRASGEQFF. V is TRBV7-8 and J is TRBJ2-1; 14 bases are a match to TRBD2. After removal of 1 base from V and 9 bases from J, the junction contained 11 bases not matched to a gene. From germline, CDR1 is SGHVS and CDR2 FQNEAQ. The CDR3 consists of 18 residues.

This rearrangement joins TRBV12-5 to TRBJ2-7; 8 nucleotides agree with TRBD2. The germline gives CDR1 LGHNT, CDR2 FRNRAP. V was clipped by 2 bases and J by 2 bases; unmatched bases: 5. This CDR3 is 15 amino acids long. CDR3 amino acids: CASGLSPGGPYEQYF. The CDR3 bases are TGTGCTAGTGGTTTGAGCCCGGGAGGGCCCTACGAGCAGTACTTC.

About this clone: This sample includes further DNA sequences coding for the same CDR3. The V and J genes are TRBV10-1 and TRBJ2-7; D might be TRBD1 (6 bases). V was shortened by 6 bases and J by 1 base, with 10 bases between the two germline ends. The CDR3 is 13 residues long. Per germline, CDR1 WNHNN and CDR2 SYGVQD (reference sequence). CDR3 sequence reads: CASSPGQSYEQYF. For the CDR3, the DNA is TGCGCCAGCAGCCCCGGACAGTCCTACGAGCAGTACTTC.